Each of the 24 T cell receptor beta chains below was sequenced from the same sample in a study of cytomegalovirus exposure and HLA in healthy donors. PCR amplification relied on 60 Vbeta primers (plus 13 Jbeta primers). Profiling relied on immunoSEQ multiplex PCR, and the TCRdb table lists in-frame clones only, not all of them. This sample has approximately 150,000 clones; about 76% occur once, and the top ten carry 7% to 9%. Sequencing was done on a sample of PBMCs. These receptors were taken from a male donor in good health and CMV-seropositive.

DNA for the CDR3: TGTGCCAGCAGCCCCTTCCGGACAGGGGTCGGCTACACCTTC. This encodes CASSPFRTGVGYTF. The gene calls are TRBV11-2 and TRBJ1-2; 9 bases map to TRBD1. The CDR3 runs 14 residues. The germline CDR1 and CDR2 sequences are SGHAT and FQNNGV. The V segment lost 5 bases and the J segment 8 bases; nucleotides outside the gene matches: 9.

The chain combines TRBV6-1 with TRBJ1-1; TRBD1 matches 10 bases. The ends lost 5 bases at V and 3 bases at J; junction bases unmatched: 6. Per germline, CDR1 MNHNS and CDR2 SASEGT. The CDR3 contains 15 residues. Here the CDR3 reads CASSQTGGGDTEAFF. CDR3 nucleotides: TGTGCCAGCAGTCAGACAGGGGGCGGGGACACTGAAGCTTTCTTT.

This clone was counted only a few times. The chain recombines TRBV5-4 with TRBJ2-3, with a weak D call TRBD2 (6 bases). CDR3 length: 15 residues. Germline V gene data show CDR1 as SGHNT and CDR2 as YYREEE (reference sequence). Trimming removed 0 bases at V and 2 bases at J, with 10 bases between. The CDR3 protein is CASSLASGYTDTQYF. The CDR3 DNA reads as TGTGCCAGCAGCTTGGCGAGCGGGTACACAGATACGCAGTATTTT.

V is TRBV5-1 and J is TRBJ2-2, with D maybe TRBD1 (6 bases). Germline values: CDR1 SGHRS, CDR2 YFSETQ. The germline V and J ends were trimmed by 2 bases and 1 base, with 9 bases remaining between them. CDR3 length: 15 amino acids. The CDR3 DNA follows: TGCGCCAGCAGCTTTAACAGGGTGAACACCGGGGAGCTGTTTTTT. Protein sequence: CASSFNRVNTGELFF.

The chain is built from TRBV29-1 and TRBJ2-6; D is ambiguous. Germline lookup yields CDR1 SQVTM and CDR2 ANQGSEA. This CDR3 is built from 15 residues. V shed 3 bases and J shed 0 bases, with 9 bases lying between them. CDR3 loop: CSVDETGSGANVLTF. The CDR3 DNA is TGCAGCGTTGATGAGACTGGCTCTGGGGCCAACGTCCTGACTTTC.

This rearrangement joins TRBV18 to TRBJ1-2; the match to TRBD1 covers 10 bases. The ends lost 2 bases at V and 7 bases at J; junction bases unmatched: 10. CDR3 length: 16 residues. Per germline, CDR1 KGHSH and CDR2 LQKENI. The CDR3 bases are TGTGCCAGCTCACCAACATTAGAGACAGGGGGCGGTGGCTACACCTTC. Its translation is CASSPTLETGGGGYTF.

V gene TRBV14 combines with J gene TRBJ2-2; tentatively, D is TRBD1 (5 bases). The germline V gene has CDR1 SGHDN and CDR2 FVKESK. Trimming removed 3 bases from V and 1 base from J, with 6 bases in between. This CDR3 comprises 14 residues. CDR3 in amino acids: CASSQGLNTGELFF. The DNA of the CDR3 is TGTGCCAGCAGCCAGGGGCTGAACACCGGGGAGCTGTTTTTT.

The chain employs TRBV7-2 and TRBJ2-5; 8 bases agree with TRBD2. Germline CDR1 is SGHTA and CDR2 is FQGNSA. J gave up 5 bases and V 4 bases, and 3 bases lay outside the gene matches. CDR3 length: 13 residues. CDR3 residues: CASSSRGAETQYF. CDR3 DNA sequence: TGTGCCAGCAGCTCGCGGGGGGCGGAGACCCAGTACTTC.

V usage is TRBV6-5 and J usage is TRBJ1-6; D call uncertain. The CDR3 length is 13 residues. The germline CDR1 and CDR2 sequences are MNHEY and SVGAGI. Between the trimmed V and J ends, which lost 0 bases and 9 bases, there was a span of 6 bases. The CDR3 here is CASSYSKSSPLHF. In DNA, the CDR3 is TGTGCCAGCAGTTACTCCAAGAGTTCACCCCTCCACTTT.

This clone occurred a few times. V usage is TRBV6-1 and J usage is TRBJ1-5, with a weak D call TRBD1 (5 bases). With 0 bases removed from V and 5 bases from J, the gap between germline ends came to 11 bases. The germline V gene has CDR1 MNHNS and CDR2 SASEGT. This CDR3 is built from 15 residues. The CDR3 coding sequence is TGTGCCAGCAGTGAAGCGCGGGGGGTATATCAGCCCCAGCATTTT. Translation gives CASSEARGVYQPQHF.

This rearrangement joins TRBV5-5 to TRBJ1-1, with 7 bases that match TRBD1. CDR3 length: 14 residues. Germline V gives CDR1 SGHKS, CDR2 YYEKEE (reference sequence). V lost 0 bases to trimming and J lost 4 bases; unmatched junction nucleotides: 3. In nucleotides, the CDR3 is TGTGCCAGCAGCTTGGTGGCAGGGGGCACTGAAGCTTTCTTT. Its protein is CASSLVAGGTEAFF.

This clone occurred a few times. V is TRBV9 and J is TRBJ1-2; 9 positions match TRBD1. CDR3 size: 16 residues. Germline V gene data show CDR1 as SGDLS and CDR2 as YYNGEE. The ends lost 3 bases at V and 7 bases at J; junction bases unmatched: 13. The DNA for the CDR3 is TGTGCCAGCAGCGCCTCGCGTGGGACAGGGAGGGGTGGCTACACCTTC. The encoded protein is CASSASRGTGRGGYTF.

The CDR3 DNA reads as TGTGCCAGCAGTTACTCGAGGCAACAGGGGGGTGGCTACACCTTC. It is translated as CASSYSRQQGGGYTF. V is TRBV6-5 and J is TRBJ1-2; 8 bases match TRBD1. Germline V gene lookup returns CDR1 MNHEY and CDR2 SVGAGI. The CDR3 runs 15 residues. Unmatched junction bases numbered 7, after V lost 0 bases and J lost 7 bases.

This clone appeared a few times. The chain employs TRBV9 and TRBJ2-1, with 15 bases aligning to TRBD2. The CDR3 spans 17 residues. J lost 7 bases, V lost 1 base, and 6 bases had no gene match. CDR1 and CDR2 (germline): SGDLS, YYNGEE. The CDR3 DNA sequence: TGTGCCAGCAGCGTAAGGGTGGGACTAGCGGGGGGAAATGAGCAGTTCTTC. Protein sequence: CASSVRVGLAGGNEQFF.

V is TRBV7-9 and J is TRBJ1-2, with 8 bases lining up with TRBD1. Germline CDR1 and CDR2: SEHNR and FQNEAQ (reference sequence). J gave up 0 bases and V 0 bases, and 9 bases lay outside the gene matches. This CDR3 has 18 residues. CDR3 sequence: CASSLAGQGLGTNYGYTF. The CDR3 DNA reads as TGTGCCAGCAGCTTAGCAGGACAGGGCTTAGGTACTAACTATGGCTACACCTTC.

The CDR3 DNA is TGTGCCAGCAGCTCCCCTTCCGGGTCCCCCTACGAGCAGTACTTC. Translation: CASSSPSGSPYEQYF. V is TRBV5-6 and J is TRBJ2-5; D unresolved. The J call may be mistaken, given a closer DNA end match to TRBJ2-7. The CDR3 sequence is 15 residues long. From germline, CDR1 is SGHDT and CDR2 YYEEEE.

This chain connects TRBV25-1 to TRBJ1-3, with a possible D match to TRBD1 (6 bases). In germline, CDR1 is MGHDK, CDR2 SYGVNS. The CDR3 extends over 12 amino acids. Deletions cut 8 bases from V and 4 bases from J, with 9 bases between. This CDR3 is CASSGGGNTIYF. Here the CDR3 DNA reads TGTGCCAGCTCGGGGGGCGGAAACACCATATATTTT.

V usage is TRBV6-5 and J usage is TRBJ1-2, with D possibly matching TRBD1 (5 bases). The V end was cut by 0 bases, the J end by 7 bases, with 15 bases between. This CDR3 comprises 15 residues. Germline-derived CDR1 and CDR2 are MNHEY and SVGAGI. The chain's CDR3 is CASSYSTQGLFGYTF. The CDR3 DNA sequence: TGTGCCAGCAGTTACTCGACCCAGGGTTTATTTGGCTACACCTTC.

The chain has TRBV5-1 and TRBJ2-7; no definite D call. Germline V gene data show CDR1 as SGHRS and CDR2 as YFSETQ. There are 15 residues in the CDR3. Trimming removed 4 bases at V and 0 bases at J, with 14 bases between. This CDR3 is CASSLNDIFSYEQYF. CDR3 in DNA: TGCGCCAGCAGCCTCAACGACATTTTCTCCTACGAGCAGTACTTC.

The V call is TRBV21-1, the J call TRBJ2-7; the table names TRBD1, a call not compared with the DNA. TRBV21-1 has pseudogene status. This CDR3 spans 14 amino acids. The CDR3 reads CARIPPGQNYEQYF. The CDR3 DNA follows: TGTGCCAGAATCCCTCCGGGACAGAATTACGAGCAGTACTTC.

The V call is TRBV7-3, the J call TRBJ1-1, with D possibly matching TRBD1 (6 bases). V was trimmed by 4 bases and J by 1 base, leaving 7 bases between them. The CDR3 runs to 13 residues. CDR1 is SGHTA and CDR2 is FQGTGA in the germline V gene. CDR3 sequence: CASSSQGNTEAFF. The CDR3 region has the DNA TGTGCCAGCAGCTCACAGGGGAACACTGAAGCTTTCTTT.

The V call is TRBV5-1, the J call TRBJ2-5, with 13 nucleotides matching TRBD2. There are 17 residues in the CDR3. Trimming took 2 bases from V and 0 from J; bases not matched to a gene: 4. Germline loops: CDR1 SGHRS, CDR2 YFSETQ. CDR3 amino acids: CASSFGLAGVYQETQYF. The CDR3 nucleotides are TGCGCCAGCAGCTTTGGACTAGCGGGGGTGTACCAAGAGACCCAGTACTTC.

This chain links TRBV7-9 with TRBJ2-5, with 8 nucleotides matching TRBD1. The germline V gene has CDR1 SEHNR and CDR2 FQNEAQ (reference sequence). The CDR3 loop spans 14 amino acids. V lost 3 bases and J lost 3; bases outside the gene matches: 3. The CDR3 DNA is TGTGCCAGCAGCTTGGACAGGGATGAAGAGACCCAGTACTTC. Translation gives CASSLDRDEETQYF. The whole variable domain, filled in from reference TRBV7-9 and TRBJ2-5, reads DTGVSQNPRHKITKRGQNVTFRCDPISEHNRLYWYRQTLGQGPEFLTYFQNEAQLEKSRLLSDRFSAERPKGSFSTLEIQRTEQGDSAMYLCASSLDRDEETQYFGPGTRLLVL.

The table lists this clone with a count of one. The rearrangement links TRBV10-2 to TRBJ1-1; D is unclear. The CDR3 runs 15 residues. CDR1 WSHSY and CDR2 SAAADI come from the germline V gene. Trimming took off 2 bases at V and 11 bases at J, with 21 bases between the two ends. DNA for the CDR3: TGCGCCAGCAGTGAGCACCGGCGACTCAACGGAAACGCTTTCTTT. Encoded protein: CASSEHRRLNGNAFF.